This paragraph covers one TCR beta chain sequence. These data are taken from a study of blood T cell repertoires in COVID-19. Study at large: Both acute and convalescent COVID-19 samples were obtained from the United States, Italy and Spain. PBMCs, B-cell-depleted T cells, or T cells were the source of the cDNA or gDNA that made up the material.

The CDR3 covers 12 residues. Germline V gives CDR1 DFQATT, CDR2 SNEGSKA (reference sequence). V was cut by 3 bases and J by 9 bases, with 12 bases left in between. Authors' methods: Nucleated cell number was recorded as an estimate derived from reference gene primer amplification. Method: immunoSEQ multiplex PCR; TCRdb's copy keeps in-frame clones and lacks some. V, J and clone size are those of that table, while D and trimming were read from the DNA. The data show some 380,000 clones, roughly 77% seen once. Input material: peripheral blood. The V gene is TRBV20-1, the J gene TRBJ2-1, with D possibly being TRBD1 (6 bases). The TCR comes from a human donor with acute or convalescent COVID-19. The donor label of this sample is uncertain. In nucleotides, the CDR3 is TGCAGTGCTAGTTCACAGGGCATTGAGCAGTTCTTC. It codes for CSASSQGIEQFF.